Presented here are 29 T cell receptor beta chains from one specimen sequenced in a study of blood T cell repertoires in COVID-19. The assay was immunoSEQ multiplex PCR, and TCRdb's table has in-frame clones only and misses some. Of approximately 500,000 clones listed, over 75% are singletons. The sequenced sample was PBMCs or T cells enriched from blood (not recorded which). The receptors shown here come from a woman in her thirties or forties who had recovered from COVID-19.

The chain carries TRBV27 and TRBJ1-1, with D unclear. There are 15 residues in the CDR3. CDR1 is MNHEY, CDR2 SMNVEV, per germline (reference sequence). Trimming cost V 2 bases and J 4 bases, with 14 bases left between them. CDR3 sequence reads: CASSLGSRLVTEAFF. For the CDR3, the DNA is TGTGCCAGCAGTTTAGGTTCCCGACTAGTCACTGAAGCTTTCTTT.

The rearrangement joins TRBV5-1 to TRBJ1-3; D possibly corresponds to TRBD1 (5 bases). The germline V and J ends were trimmed by 0 bases and 4 bases, with 11 bases remaining between them. This CDR3 is built from 15 residues. Germline CDR1 SGHRS, CDR2 YFSETQ. For the CDR3, the DNA is TGCGCCAGCAGCTTGGGACAGCGAATGGGAAACACCATATATTTT. It is translated as CASSLGQRMGNTIYF. Together with reference TRBV5-1 and TRBJ1-3, the CDR3 gives the full variable domain: KAGVTQTPRYLIKTRGQQVTLSCSPISGHRSVSWYQQTPGQGLQFLFEYFSETQRNKGNFPGRFSGRQFSNSRSEMNVSTLELGDSALYLCASSLGQRMGNTIYFGEGSWLTVV.

The chain uses TRBV7-9 and TRBJ1-2; D is unresolved. This CDR3 is built from 15 residues. The V gene's germline CDR1 is SEHNR and CDR2 FQNEAQ (reference sequence). V dropped 11 bases and J dropped 6 bases, with 25 bases sitting between them. The CDR3 bases are TGTGCCGGCCAAGACGGGCGCAGTGGACTACATGGCTACACCTTC. This sequence encodes CAGQDGRSGLHGYTF.

This clone is a singleton in its sample. The chain couples TRBV5-1 to TRBJ2-1; D gene uncertain. Germline V gene data show CDR1 as SGHRS and CDR2 as YFSETQ. V was pared by 2 bases and J by 9 bases, with 9 bases between. The CDR3 length is 12 residues. The CDR3 sequence is CASSFNIIEQFF. In nucleotides, the CDR3 is TGCGCCAGCAGCTTTAATATTATTGAGCAGTTCTTC. The full variable domain, its missing parts supplied by reference TRBV5-1 and TRBJ2-1, is KAGVTQTPRYLIKTRGQQVTLSCSPISGHRSVSWYQQTPGQGLQFLFEYFSETQRNKGNFPGRFSGRQFSNSRSEMNVSTLELGDSALYLCASSFNIIEQFFGPGTRLTVL.

V is TRBV5-1 and J is TRBJ2-1, with 8 bases identical to TRBD1. After removal of 0 bases from V and 0 bases from J, the junction contained 8 bases not matched to a gene. This CDR3 comprises 18 residues. In germline, CDR1 is SGHRS, CDR2 YFSETQ. CDR3 sequence: CASSLDVATGGSYNEQFF. The CDR3 DNA is TGCGCCAGCAGCTTGGATGTAGCTACAGGGGGCTCCTACAATGAGCAGTTCTTC.

The rearrangement joins TRBV5-1 to TRBJ2-3; 15 bases align to TRBD2. Germline CDR1 reads SGHRS; CDR2 reads YFSETQ. CDR3 size: 17 residues. The V gene end was trimmed by 4 bases and the J gene end by 6 bases; junction bases not matched to a gene: 9. CDR3 coding DNA: TGCGCCAGCAGCCCGGGACTAGCGGGAGGTTTAAGGGATACGCAGTATTTT. Its protein is CASSPGLAGGLRDTQYF.

This chain uses TRBV27 with TRBJ2-1; D is unresolved. The V gene lost 6 bases and the J gene lost 4 bases, with 13 bases spanning the gap. CDR1 is MNHEY, CDR2 SMNVEV, per germline (reference sequence). This CDR3 is built from 14 residues. The CDR3 is CASSTSSHYNEQFF. The CDR3 DNA follows: TGTGCCAGCAGCACCTCGAGCCATTACAATGAGCAGTTCTTC.

This chain uses TRBV7-2 with TRBJ1-5; D is undetermined. CDR3 length: 14 amino acids. Germline V gives CDR1 SGHTA, CDR2 FQGNSA. V lost 5 bases, J lost 2 bases, and 10 bases lay in between. The CDR3 sequence: CASSPASGNQPQHF. The CDR3 DNA follows: TGTGCCAGCAGCCCCGCGTCCGGCAATCAGCCCCAGCATTTT.

The gene calls are TRBV12-3 or TRBV12-4 and TRBJ2-5; TRBD1 might be the D (6 bases). The CDR3 has 13 residues. Trimming removed 8 bases at V and 3 bases at J, with 13 bases between. The CDR3: CASLKGVEETQYF. The DNA of the CDR3 is TGTGCCAGCCTCAAGGGGGTAGAAGAGACCCAGTACTTC.

The chain employs TRBV7-2 and TRBJ2-1; 12 nucleotides agree with TRBD2. CDR3 length: 16 amino acids. From germline, CDR1 is SGHTA and CDR2 FQGNSA. After removal of 5 bases from V and 3 bases from J, the junction contained 5 bases not matched to a gene. CDR3 sequence (DNA): TGTGCCAGCAGCCCTACTAGCGGGAGGATCTACAATGAGCAGTTCTTC. Translating it yields CASSPTSGRIYNEQFF.

This clone is a singleton in its sample. The rearrangement joins TRBV5-8 to TRBJ2-7; weak D call: TRBD2 (7 bases). This CDR3 has 17 amino acids. CDR1 and CDR2 (germline): SGHTS, YDEGEE. Between the trimmed V and J ends, which lost 4 bases and 2 bases, there was a span of 22 bases. The CDR3 nucleotides read TGTGCCAGCAGCCGGGGGCGCCGTAGCGGGCCCCCCTACGAGCAGTACTTC. The encoded protein is CASSRGRRSGPPYEQYF.

The rearrangement links TRBV9 to TRBJ2-2; TRBD1 aligns across 8 bases. V was clipped by 3 bases and J by 3 bases; unmatched bases: 7. CDR3 size: 16 residues. Germline V lookup: CDR1 SGDLS, CDR2 YYNGEE. The chain's CDR3 is CASSAEDREDTGELFF. As DNA, the CDR3 is TGTGCCAGCAGCGCGGAGGACAGGGAGGACACCGGGGAGCTGTTTTTT.

The CDR3 loop is CASSSGQNSYNEQFF. In DNA, the CDR3 is TGCGCCAGCAGCTCGGGACAGAACTCCTACAATGAGCAGTTCTTC. The chain is built from TRBV5-1 and TRBJ2-1; 7 bases agree with TRBD1. Germline CDR1 is SGHRS and CDR2 is YFSETQ. CDR3 size: 15 residues. Trimming at V came to 3 bases and at J to 0 bases, leaving 3 bases not matched to a gene.

This chain connects TRBV18 to TRBJ2-2; no clear D. Trimming cost V 1 base and J 3 bases, with 12 bases left between them. CDR1 and CDR2 (germline): KGHSH, LQKENI. The CDR3 runs to 16 residues. The CDR3 nucleotides are TGTGCCAGCTCACCACTGGGTGGGCCGGACACCGGGGAGCTGTTTTTT. As protein: CASSPLGGPDTGELFF. Full variable domain (missing parts from reference TRBV18 and TRBJ2-2): NAGVMQNPRHLVRRRGQEARLRCSPMKGHSHVYWYRQLPEEGLKFMVYLQKENIIDESGMPKERFSAEFPKEGPSILRIQQVVRGDSAAYFCASSPLGGPDTGELFFGEGSRLTVL.

The chain uses TRBV19 and TRBJ1-1; 7 nucleotides agree with TRBD1. V lost 5 bases, J lost 2 bases, and 5 bases stayed unmatched. The germline V gene has CDR1 LNHDA and CDR2 SQIVND (reference sequence). This CDR3 has 14 amino acids. CDR3 sequence: CASSVGQRNTEAFF. CDR3 DNA: TGTGCCAGTAGTGTGGGACAGCGTAACACTGAAGCTTTCTTT.

The chain couples TRBV4-1 to TRBJ1-6; D ambiguous. This CDR3 has 12 residues. Germline-derived CDR1 and CDR2 are MGHRA and YSYEKL. V lost 4 bases and J 8 bases, leaving 6 bases between the germline ends. The CDR3 DNA sequence: TGCGCCAGCAGCCGATCAGATTCACCCCTCCACTTT. Residues: CASSRSDSPLHF.

About this clone: Distinct nucleotide sequences in the sample also encode this CDR3. The V and J genes are TRBV2 and TRBJ2-7, with a possible D match to TRBD1 (6 bases). Trimming left V 3 bases short and J 0 bases short, with 9 bases between. The CDR3 sequence is 14 residues long. Germline assignment: CDR1 SNHLY and CDR2 FYNNEI. The CDR3 loop reads CASSDQGSSYEQYF. The CDR3 nucleotides are TGTGCCAGCAGTGATCAGGGGAGCTCCTACGAGCAGTACTTC. Combining the CDR3 with reference TRBV2 and TRBJ2-7 gives the whole variable domain EPEVTQTPSHQVTQMGQEVILRCVPISNHLYFYWYRQILGQKVEFLVSFYNNEISEKSEIFDDQFSVERPDGSNFTLKIRSTKLEDSAMYFCASSDQGSSYEQYFGPGTRLTVT.

The chain has TRBV10-3 and TRBJ1-2, with D tentatively TRBD1 (6 bases). Germline V gene data show CDR1 as ENHRY and CDR2 as SYGVKD. The CDR3 has 14 amino acids. Trimming cost V 7 bases and J 2 bases, with 14 bases left between them. In DNA form, the CDR3 reads TGTGCCATCATCCCTGCGGACAGAAACTATGGCTACACCTTC. This codes for CAIIPADRNYGYTF.

The chain employs TRBV9 and TRBJ2-1; D is perhaps TRBD1 (5 bases). CDR1 is SGDLS, CDR2 YYNGEE, per germline. The germline V and J ends were trimmed by 4 bases and 3 bases, with 8 bases remaining between them. The CDR3 consists of 13 residues. CDR3 amino acids: CASSPDSYNEQFF. CDR3 DNA: TGTGCCAGCAGCCCCGACAGCTACAATGAGCAGTTCTTC.

This chain uses TRBV29-1 with TRBJ2-1; 9 positions match TRBD1. The CDR3 contains 17 residues. V trimming: 6 bases; J trimming: 8 bases; junction bases outside the gene matches: 20. Germline V lookup: CDR1 SQVTM, CDR2 ANQGSEA. CDR3 DNA: TGCAGCGTCCAACCGGGACAGGGAACGGGAGAGGGATATGAGCAGTTCTTC. Amino acid sequence: CSVQPGQGTGEGYEQFF.

The chain is built from TRBV7-8 and TRBJ1-5; no clear D. This CDR3 region has 17 residues. The V and J ends lost 6 bases and 1 base respectively, with 19 bases between them. Germline V gene data show CDR1 as SGHVS and CDR2 as FQNEAQ. The CDR3 nucleotides read TGTGCCAGCAGTTTAACGAGTTGGCTGGGCAGCAATCAGCCCCAGCATTTT. As protein: CASSLTSWLGSNQPQHF.

This clone was seen only once. This sequence joins TRBV19 and TRBJ2-3, with D perhaps TRBD2 (6 bases). V lost 4 bases, J lost 0 bases, and 20 bases lay in between. The CDR3 runs 18 residues. Germline V gene sequence: CDR1 LNHDA, CDR2 SQIVND (reference sequence). The DNA for the CDR3 is TGTGCCAGTAGTAGCCCCCCCGGGAGTGCTAGGAGCACAGATACGCAGTATTTT. Protein product: CASSSPPGSARSTDTQYF.

Of note for this clone: Mismatch with germline at one junction end may stem from a read error. This sequence joins TRBV10-3 and TRBJ2-2; D is unclear. Germline CDR1 ENHRY, CDR2 SYGVKD. The CDR3 contains 13 residues. DNA for the CDR3: TGTGCCATCAGCGAGTACAGTACCGGGGAGCTGTTTTTT. This codes for CAISEYSTGELFF.

The chain couples TRBV28 to TRBJ1-5; possible D gene TRBD1, 5 bases. The CDR3 spans 17 residues. Germline V lookup: CDR1 MDHEN, CDR2 SYDVKM. Trimming cost V 4 bases and J 1 base, with 17 bases left between them. The CDR3 here is CASSSPSGGYSNQPQHF. The CDR3 bases are TGTGCCAGCAGTTCCCCCTCGGGGGGGTACAGCAATCAGCCCCAGCATTTT.

This clone showed up just a few times. The genes are TRBV30 and TRBJ1-2, with 8 bases that match TRBD1. Trimming at V came to 2 bases and at J to 8 bases, leaving 4 bases not matched to a gene. The CDR3 totals 12 residues. CDR1 GTSNPN and CDR2 SVGIG come from the germline V gene (reference sequence). Here the CDR3 DNA reads TGTGCCTGGAGTCCGCCAGGGGGCGGCTACACCTTC. It yields the protein CAWSPPGGGYTF.

The chain has TRBV18 and TRBJ2-5; possible D gene TRBD2, 6 bases. Germline CDR1 and CDR2: KGHSH and LQKENI. The CDR3 length is 14 residues. Trimming took 6 bases from V and 4 from J, leaving 15 bases between them. Here the CDR3 DNA reads TGTGCCAGCTCGCGGACGGGGGATAGAGAGACCCAGTACTTC. Encoded protein: CASSRTGDRETQYF.

V usage is TRBV19 and J usage is TRBJ1-2, with D tentatively TRBD1 (5 bases). The CDR3 loop spans 16 amino acids. V gave up 2 bases and J gave up 3 bases, with 16 bases separating them. Germline CDR1 is LNHDA and CDR2 is SQIVND (reference sequence). CDR3 coding DNA: TGTGCCAGTAGTATACCCGGTGGCAGGGAGGACTATGGCTACACCTTC. Translation gives CASSIPGGREDYGYTF.

J is TRBJ1-6 and V is TRBV7-2; 11 bases fit TRBD1. The CDR3 spans 16 residues. Germline trimming cut 5 bases from V and 8 bases from J; bases unmatched to any gene: 8. The germline CDR1 and CDR2 sequences are SGHTA and FQGNSA. The CDR3 sequence: CASSPLGQGAHSPLHF. CDR3 in DNA: TGTGCCAGCAGCCCGTTAGGACAGGGGGCCCATTCACCCCTCCACTTT.

This clone was counted a few times. The rearrangement links TRBV3-1 (or the pseudogene TRBV3-2) to TRBJ1-6, with D perhaps TRBD1 (6 bases). Germline values: CDR1 LGHDT, CDR2 YNNKEL (reference sequence). Trimming removed 8 bases at V and 6 bases at J, with 8 bases between. This CDR3 region has 12 residues. CDR3 DNA: TGTGCCAGCGGACAGATTAATTCACCCCTCCACTTT. Translated, it gives CASGQINSPLHF.